The T cell receptor beta chain under discussion was sequenced for a study of blood T cells in healthy people across ages. Study in general: Per every two T cells, about one barcoded beta molecule was captured by template switching. Study-wide findings and caveats: Long-lived donors exceeded aged donors in naive CD4+ cells and diversity. Any conclusive comparison of naive versus antigen-experienced cells was prevented by using unsorted PBMCs. When one million T cells were used, diversity estimates were thought to be underestimates.

The germline gives CDR1 MNHEY, CDR2 SVGAGI. V was cut by 5 bases and J by 2 bases, with 10 bases left in between. The CDR3 totals 14 residues. Remarks on this clonotype: Its target is unknown.

A J-beta primer mix and a sample-barcoded 5' primer were used in a second PCR of about 7 to 12 cycles. TCRdb analysed the 5' RACE reads with MiXCR anew, one entry per CDR3 protein. The table has about 780,000 distinct CDR3 sequences, around two thirds seen once. The source material was blood. This TCR was sampled from a man aged 25 to 45 in good health. The chain combines TRBV6-5 with TRBJ1-5; D remains unclear. In nucleotides, the CDR3 is TGTGCCAGCAGTAGGGTAAATGGCAATCAGCCCCAGCATTTT. It specifies CASSRVNGNQPQHF.